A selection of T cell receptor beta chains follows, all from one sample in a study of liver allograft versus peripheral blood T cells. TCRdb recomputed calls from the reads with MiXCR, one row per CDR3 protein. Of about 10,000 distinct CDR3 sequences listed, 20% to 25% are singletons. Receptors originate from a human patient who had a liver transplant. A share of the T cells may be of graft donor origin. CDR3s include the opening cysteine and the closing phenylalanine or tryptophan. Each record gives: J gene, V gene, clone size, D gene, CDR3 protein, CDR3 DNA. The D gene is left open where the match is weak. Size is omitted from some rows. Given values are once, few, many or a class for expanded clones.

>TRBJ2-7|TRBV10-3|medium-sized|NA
CAISESQGGPYEQYF
TGTGCCATCAGTGAGTCACAGGGCGGGCCCTACGAGCAGTACTTC
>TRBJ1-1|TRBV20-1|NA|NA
CSARSTLNTEAFF
TGCAGTGCTAGATCTACATTGAACACTGAAGCTTTCTTT
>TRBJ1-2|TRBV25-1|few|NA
CATAATGSLTRVSGYTF
TGTGCCACCGCCGCCACAGGATCCCTCACCAGGGTATCTGGCTACACCTTC
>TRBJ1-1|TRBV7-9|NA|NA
CASSLRGGTEAFF
TGTGCCAGCAGCTTAAGGGGGGGCACTGAAGCTTTCTTT
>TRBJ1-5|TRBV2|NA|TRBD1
CASGPQGGFNQPQHF
TGTGCCAGCGGCCCTCAAGGGGGCTTCAATCAGCCCCAGCATTTT
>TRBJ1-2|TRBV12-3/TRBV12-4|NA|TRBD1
CASSFSTGLNYGYTF
TGTGCCAGCAGTTTCTCGACAGGGCTGAACTATGGCTACACCTTC
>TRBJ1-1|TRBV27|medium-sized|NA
CASSVNREGDTEAFF
TGTGCCAGCAGTGTGAACAGGGAGGGGGACACTGAAGCTTTCTTT
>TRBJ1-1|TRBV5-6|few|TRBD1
CASSLARQGNTEAFF
TGTGCCAGCAGCTTGGCTAGACAGGGGAACACTGAAGCTTTCTTT
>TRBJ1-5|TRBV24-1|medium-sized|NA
CATSDFPRGESNQPQHF
TGTGCCACCAGTGATTTTCCGAGAGGGGAGAGCAATCAGCCCCAGCATTTT
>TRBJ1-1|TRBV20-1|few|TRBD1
CSARDQGRGRTEAFF
TGCAGTGCTAGAGATCAGGGCAGGGGGCGCACTGAAGCTTTCTTT
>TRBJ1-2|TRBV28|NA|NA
CASGNYGYTF
TGTGCCAGCGGTAACTATGGCTACACCTTC
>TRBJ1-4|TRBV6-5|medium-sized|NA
CASSYRGLKVGDEKLFF
TGTGCCAGCAGTTATCGGGGTTTGAAGGTTGGTGATGAAAAACTGTTTTTT
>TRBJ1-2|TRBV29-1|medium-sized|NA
CSVEDQRFYGYTF
TGCAGCGTTGAAGATCAAAGGTTCTATGGCTACACCTTC
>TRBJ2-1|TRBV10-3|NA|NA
CAISEPGLEQFF
TGTGCCATCAGTGAGCCGGGACTCGAGCAGTTCTTC
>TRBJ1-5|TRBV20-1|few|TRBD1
CSASGRGTGIGQPQHF
TGCAGTGCCTCTGGGAGGGGGACAGGGATCGGTCAGCCCCAGCATTTT
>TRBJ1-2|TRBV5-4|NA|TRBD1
CASKGASYGYTF
TGTGCCAGCAAGGGGGCTAGCTATGGCTACACCTTC
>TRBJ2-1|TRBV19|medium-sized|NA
CASSGNHEQFF
TGTGCCAGTTCAGGGAATCATGAGCAGTTCTTC
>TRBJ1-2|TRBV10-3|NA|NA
CAISGAAGERAYGYTF
TGTGCCATCAGTGGCGCAGCGGGCGAACGGGCGTATGGCTACACCTTC
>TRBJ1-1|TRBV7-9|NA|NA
CASSLVLGNEAFF
TGTGCCAGCAGCTTAGTTCTGGGGAATGAAGCTTTCTTT
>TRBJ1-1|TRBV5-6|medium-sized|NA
CASSLGMGHTEAFF
TGTGCCAGCAGCTTGGGGATGGGGCACACTGAAGCTTTCTTT
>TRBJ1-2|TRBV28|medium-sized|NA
CASSPKAGGNGYTF
TGTGCCAGCAGTCCTAAAGCGGGAGGGAATGGCTACACCTTC
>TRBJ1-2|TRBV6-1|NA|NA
CASNKQGTDYGYTF
TGTGCCAGCAACAAACAGGGTACCGACTATGGCTACACCTTC
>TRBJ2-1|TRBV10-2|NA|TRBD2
CASSASGRVLSSYNEQFF
TGCGCCAGCAGTGCTAGCGGGAGAGTCCTAAGCTCCTACAATGAGCAGTTCTTC
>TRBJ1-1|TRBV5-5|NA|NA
CASSFDTNTEAFF
TGTGCCAGCAGCTTCGACACGAACACTGAAGCTTTCTTT
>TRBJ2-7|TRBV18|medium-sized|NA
CASSPQSSFYEQYF
TGTGCCAGCTCACCGCAGAGTAGCTTTTACGAGCAGTACTTC
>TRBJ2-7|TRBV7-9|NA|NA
CASSSSGYEQYF
TGTGCCAGCAGCTCAAGCGGCTACGAGCAGTACTTC
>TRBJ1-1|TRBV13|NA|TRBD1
CASSHGQGSFF
TGTGCCAGCAGCCATGGACAGGGGTCTTTCTTT
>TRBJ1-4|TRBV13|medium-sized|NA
CASSLGFTNEKLFF
TGTGCCAGCAGCCTAGGGTTTACTAATGAAAAACTGTTTTTT
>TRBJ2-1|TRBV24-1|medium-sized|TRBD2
CATSDPTTRGLDEQFF
TGTGCCACCAGTGATCCTACTACGCGGGGGTTAGATGAGCAGTTCTTC
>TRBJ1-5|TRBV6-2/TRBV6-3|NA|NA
CVSTLGVLYSNQPQHF
TGTGTCAGCACCCTCGGCGTACTTTATAGCAATCAGCCCCAGCATTTT
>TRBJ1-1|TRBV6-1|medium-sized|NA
CASSEGGFNTEAFF
TGTGCCAGCAGTGAGGGGGGCTTCAACACTGAAGCTTTCTTT
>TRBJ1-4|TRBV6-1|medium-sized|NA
CASGRWGEKLFF
TGTGCCAGCGGTCGTTGGGGTGAAAAACTGTTTTTT
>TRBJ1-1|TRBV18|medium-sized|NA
CASSPRRVVDRTEAFF
TGTGCCAGCTCACCACGAAGAGTAGTTGATCGCACTGAAGCTTTCTTT
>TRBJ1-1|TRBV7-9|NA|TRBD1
CASSNRRGHRERDTEAFF
TGTGCCAGCAGCAACCGGAGGGGGCATCGAGAGCGTGACACTGAAGCTTTCTTT
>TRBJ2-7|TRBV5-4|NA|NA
CASSPGPPYEQYF
TGTGCCAGCAGCCCCGGGCCTCCCTACGAGCAGTACTTC
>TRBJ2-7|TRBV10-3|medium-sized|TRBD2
CAISELTSSYEQYF
TGTGCCATCAGTGAGCTGACTAGCAGTTACGAGCAGTACTTC
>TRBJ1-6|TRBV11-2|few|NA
CASSLEGRWGVALHF
TGTGCCAGCAGCTTAGAGGGCCGATGGGGAGTGGCCCTCCACTTT
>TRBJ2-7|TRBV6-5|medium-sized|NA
CASSKWDKPYEQYF
TGTGCCAGCAGTAAATGGGACAAGCCCTACGAGCAGTACTTC
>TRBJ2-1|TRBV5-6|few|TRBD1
CASSFMDRDNNEQFF
TGTGCCAGCAGCTTTATGGACAGGGACAACAATGAGCAGTTCTTC
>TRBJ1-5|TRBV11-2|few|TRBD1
CASSLTPDRAQPQHF
TGTGCCAGCAGCTTAACCCCGGACAGGGCTCAGCCCCAGCATTTT